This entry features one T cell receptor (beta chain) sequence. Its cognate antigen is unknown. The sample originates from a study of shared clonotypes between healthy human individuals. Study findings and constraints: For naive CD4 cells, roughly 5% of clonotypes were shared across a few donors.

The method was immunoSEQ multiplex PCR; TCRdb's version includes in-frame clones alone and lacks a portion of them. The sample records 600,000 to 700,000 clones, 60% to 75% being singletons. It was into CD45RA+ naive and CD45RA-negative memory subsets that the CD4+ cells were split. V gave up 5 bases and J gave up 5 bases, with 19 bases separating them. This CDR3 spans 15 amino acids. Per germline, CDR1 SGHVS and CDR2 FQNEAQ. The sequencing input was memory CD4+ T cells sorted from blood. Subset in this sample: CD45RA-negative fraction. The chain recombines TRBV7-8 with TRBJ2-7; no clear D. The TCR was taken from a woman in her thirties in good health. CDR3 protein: CASSRLGPRVDEQYF. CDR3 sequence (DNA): TGTGCCAGCAGCCGTCTCGGGCCCCGGGTAGACGAGCAGTACTTC.